Listed below are T cell receptor beta chains from one sample, sequenced in a study of shared T cell receptors in the human thymus. Some clones are missing from TCRdb's copy, which holds only in-frame ones; the method was immunoSEQ multiplex PCR. The repertoire includes 550,000 to 800,000 clones, 80% to 90% of them detected once, and 0.008% to 0.011% sits in the top ten. The data were also submitted as part of a second study, on human thymus T cells.

The sequenced sample consisted of thymocytes. The receptors derive from a girl less than two years old with a congenital heart defect. Both conserved end residues are part of each CDR3. The D gene is left open where the match is weak. The size of a clone is reported for some rows only, either as once, few or many, or as a class for expanded clones.

j_gene,d_gene,abundance,len,v_gene,CDR3nt,CDR3aa
TRBJ1-5,NA,NA,15,TRBV5-6,TGTGCCAGCAGCCAGAAGAAGAATAGCAATCAGCCCCAGCATTTT,CASSQKKNSNQPQHF
TRBJ1-1,NA,NA,15,TRBV11-2,TGTGCCAGCAGCTTAGTGCCACTGGTGAACACTGAAGCTTTCTTT,CASSLVPLVNTEAFF
TRBJ1-6,TRBD1,NA,16,TRBV6-9,TGTGCCAGAAATTGGCGTCCGGGACAGGCTAATTCACCCCTCCACTTT,CARNWRPGQANSPLHF
TRBJ1-5,NA,NA,15,TRBV6-5,TGTGCCAGCAGCCAGACAGGACTTGGGGGTTGGCCCCAGCATTTT,CASSQTGLGGWPQHF
TRBJ2-3,NA,NA,15,TRBV10-2,TGCGCCAGCAGTGAGCAAGCGGCTAGCACAGATACGCAGTATTTT,CASSEQAASTDTQYF
TRBJ2-3,TRBD2,NA,16,TRBV11-2,TGTGCCAGCAGCTTAATAGCGGGGTCGAGCACAGATACGCAGTATTTT,CASSLIAGSSTDTQYF
TRBJ2-7,TRBD1,few,15,TRBV5-5,TGTGCCAGCAGCTTTAACTTTGGACAGGTTTACGAGCAGTACTTC,CASSFNFGQVYEQYF
TRBJ2-7,TRBD2,NA,17,TRBV5-6,TGTGCCAGCAGCTTTTCTCTAGCGGGGGGGCCGAAAAACGAGCAGTACTTC,CASSFSLAGGPKNEQYF
TRBJ1-1,NA,NA,16,TRBV10-3,TGTGCCATCAGTGTCGCGGGGGGAGACTTGAACACTGAAGCTTTCTTT,CAISVAGGDLNTEAFF
TRBJ2-7,NA,NA,14,TRBV5-1,TGCGCCAGCAGCTTCGCCAGGGGATCTGGCGAGCAGTACTTC,CASSFARGSGEQYF
TRBJ1-1,NA,NA,13,TRBV19,TGTGCCAGTAGTTTATTAATTGAGTCTGAAGCTTTCTTT,CASSLLIESEAFF